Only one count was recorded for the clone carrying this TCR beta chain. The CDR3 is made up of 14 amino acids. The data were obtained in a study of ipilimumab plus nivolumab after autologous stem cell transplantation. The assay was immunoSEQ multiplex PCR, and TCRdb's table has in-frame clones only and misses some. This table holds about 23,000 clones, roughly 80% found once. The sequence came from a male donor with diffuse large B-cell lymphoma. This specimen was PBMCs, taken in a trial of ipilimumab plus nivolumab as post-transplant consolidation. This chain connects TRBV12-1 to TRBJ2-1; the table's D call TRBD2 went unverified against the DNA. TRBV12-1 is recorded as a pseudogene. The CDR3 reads CAGPDPSSYNEQFF. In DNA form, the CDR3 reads TGTGCCGGCCCAGACCCTAGCTCCTACAATGAGCAGTTCTTC.